The entry below gives a single TCR beta chain sequence along with its context. Its target is not known. Allogeneic regulatory or mature dendritic cells were co-cultured for roughly five days with CFSE-labeled sorted T cells at 1:10. The data are from a study of regulatory dendritic cells for organ transplantation. Using immunoSEQ multiplex PCR, the repertoire was profiled, and TCRdb retains in-frame clones only, with some absent. The table lists 10,000 to 15,000 clones, 85% to 90% of them singletons. Trimming took off 1 base at V and 0 bases at J, with 10 bases between the two ends. Germline CDR1 reads SGHVS; CDR2 reads FQNEAQ. The CDR3 runs 15 residues. The study's findings and limits: The authors noted considerable between-person heterogeneity in alloreactive memory CD8+ cells.

V and J are TRBV7-8 and TRBJ2-7; D remains unclear. Sequencing input: naive CD8+ T cells from blood cultured with regulatory dendritic cells. Subset reported: CD45RA+ naive T cells. The sequence came from a human donor in good health. The CDR3 protein is CASSLGRKSSYEQYF. DNA of the CDR3: TGTGCCAGCAGCTTAGGGCGGAAGAGCTCCTACGAGCAGTACTTC.